This record covers a single T cell receptor beta chain. Roughly 0.45 to 1 ug RNA was reverse transcribed with random hexamers. It was immunoSEQ multiplex PCR that amplified TCR beta CDR3 across 54 Vbeta and 13 Jbeta. TCRdb used MiXCR to reprocess the immunoSEQ multiplex PCR reads, holding one entry per CDR3 protein. The profile shows about 180,000 distinct CDR3 sequences, about 95% of them singletons. CDR3 length equals 12 residues. With 5 bases clipped from V and 12 bases from J, the junction kept 6 bases outside the gene matches. Germline V gives CDR1 SGHTA, CDR2 FQGTGA. This entry comes from a study of CD8 T cells in Susac syndrome.

The chain carries TRBV7-3 and TRBJ2-1; 8 nucleotides match TRBD1. The clonotype comes from a human donor with multiple sclerosis. The sequenced material came from CD8+ T cells from PBMCs. CDR3 sequence (DNA): TGTGCCAGCAGCGAATCCGGGACAGGGCAGTTCTTC. This codes for CASSESGTGQFF. Together with reference TRBV7-3 and TRBJ2-1, the CDR3 gives the full variable domain: GAGVSQTPSNKVTEKGKYVELRCDPISGHTALYWYRQSLGQGPEFLIYFQGTGAADDSGLPNDRFFAVRPEGSVSTLKIQRTERGDSAVYLCASSESGTGQFFGPGTRLTVL.